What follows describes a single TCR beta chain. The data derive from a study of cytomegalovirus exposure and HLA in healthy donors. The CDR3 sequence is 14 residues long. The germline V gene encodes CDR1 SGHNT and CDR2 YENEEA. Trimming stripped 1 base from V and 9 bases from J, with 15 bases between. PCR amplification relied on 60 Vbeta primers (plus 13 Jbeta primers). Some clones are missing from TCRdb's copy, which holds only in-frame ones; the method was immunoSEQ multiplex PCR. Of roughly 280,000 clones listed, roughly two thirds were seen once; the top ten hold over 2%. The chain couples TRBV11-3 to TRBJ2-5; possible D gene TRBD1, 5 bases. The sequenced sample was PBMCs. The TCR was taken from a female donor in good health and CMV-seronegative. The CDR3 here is CASSLGSPQGAQYF. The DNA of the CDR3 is TGTGCCAGCAGCTTAGGATCCCCCCAAGGGGCCCAGTACTTC.